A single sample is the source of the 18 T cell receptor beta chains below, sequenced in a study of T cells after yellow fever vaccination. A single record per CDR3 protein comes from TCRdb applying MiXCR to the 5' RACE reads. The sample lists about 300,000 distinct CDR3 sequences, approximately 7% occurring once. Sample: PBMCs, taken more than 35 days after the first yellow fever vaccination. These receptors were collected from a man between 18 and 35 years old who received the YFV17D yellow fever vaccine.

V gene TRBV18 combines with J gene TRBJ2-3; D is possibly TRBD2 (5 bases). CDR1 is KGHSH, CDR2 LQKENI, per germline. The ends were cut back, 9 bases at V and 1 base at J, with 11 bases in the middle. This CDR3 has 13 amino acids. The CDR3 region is CASFNGGTDTQYF. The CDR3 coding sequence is TGTGCCAGTTTCAACGGGGGCACAGATACGCAGTATTTT.

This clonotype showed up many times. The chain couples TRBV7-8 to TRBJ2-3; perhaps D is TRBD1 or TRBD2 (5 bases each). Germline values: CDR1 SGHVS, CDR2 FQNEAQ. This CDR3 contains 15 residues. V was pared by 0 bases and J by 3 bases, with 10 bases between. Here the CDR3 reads CASSLAWGKTDTQYF. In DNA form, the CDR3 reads TGTGCCAGCAGCTTAGCCTGGGGGAAGACAGATACGCAGTATTTT.

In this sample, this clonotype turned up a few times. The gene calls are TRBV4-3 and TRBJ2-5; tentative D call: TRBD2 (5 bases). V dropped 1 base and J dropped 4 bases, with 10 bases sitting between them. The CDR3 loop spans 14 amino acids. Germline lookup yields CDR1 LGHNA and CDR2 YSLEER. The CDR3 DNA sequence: TGCGCCAGCAGCCAAGCCCTAGGGAGAGAGACCCAGTACTTC. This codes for CASSQALGRETQYF.

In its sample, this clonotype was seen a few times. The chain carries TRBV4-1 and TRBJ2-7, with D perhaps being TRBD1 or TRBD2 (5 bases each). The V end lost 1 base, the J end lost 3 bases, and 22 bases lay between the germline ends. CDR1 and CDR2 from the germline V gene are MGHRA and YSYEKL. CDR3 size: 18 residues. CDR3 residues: CASSQAASSGTMGYEQYF. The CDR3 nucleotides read TGCGCCAGCAGCCAAGCGGCATCATCCGGGACGATGGGCTACGAGCAGTACTTC.

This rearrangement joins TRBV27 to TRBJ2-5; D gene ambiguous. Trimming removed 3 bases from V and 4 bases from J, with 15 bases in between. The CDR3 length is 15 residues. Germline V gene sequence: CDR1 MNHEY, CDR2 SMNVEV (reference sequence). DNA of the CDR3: TGTGCCAGCAGTTTTGGCCTGGGGTCCCCAGAGACCCAGTACTTC. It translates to CASSFGLGSPETQYF.

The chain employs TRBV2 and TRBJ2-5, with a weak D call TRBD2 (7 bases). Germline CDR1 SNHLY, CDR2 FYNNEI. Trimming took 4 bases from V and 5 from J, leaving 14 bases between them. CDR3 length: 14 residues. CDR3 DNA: TGTGCCAGCAGTGTTTTCGGGGGGCAGGAGACCCAGTACTTC. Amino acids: CASSVFGGQETQYF. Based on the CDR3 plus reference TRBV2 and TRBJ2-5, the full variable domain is EPEVTQTPSHQVTQMGQEVILRCVPISNHLYFYWYRQILGQKVEFLVSFYNNEISEKSEIFDDQFSVERPDGSNFTLKIRSTKLEDSAMYFCASSVFGGQETQYFGPGTRLLVL.

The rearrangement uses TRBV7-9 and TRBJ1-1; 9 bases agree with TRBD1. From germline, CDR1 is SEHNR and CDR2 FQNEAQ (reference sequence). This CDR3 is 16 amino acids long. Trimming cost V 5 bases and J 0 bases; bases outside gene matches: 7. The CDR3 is CASSPLGQGMNTEAFF. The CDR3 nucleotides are TGTGCCAGCAGCCCATTGGGACAGGGTATGAACACTGAAGCTTTCTTT.

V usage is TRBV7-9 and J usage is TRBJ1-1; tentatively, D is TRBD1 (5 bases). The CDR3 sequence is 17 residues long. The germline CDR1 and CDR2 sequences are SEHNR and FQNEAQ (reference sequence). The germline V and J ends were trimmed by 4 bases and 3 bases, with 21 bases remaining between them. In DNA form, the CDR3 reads TGTGCCAGCAGCTCACCGCGCGGTGCAGGAGGGGACACTGAAGCTTTCTTT. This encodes CASSSPRGAGGDTEAFF.

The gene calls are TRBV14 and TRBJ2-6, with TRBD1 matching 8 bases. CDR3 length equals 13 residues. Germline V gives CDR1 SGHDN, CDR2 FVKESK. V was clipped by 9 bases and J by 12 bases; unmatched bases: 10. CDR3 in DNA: TGTGCCAGTATAGCGACAGGGGAGACCGTCCTGACTTTC. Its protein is CASIATGETVLTF.

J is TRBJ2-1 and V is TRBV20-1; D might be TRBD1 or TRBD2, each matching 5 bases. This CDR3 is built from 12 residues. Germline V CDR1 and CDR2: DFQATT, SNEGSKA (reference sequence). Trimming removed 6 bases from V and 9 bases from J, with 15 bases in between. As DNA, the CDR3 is TGCAGTGCGCCAAAGCCGGGGACTGAGCAGTTCTTC. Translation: CSAPKPGTEQFF.

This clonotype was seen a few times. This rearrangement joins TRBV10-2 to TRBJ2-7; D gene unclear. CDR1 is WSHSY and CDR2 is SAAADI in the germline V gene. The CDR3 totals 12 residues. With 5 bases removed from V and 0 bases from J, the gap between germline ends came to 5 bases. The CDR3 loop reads CASSRVSYEQYF. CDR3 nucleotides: TGCGCCAGCAGTAGGGTCTCCTACGAGCAGTACTTC.

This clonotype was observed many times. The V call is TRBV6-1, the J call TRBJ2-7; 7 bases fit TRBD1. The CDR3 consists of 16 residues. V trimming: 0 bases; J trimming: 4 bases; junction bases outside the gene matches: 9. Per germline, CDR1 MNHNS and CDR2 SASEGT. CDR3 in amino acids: CASSEARQGSSYEQYF. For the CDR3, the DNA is TGTGCCAGCAGTGAAGCGCGACAGGGCTCATCGTACGAGCAGTACTTC.

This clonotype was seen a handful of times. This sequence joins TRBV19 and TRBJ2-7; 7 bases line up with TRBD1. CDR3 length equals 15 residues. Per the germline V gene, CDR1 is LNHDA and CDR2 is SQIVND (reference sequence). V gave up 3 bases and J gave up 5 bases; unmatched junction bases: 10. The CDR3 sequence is CASSIAGQDPNEQYF. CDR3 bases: TGTGCCAGTAGTATCGCCGGACAGGATCCCAACGAGCAGTACTTC.

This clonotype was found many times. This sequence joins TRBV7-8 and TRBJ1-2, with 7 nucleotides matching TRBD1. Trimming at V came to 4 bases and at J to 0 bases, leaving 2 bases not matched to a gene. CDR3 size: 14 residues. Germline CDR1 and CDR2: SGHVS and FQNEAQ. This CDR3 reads CASSSQGANYGYTF. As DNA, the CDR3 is TGTGCCAGCAGCTCGCAGGGGGCTAACTATGGCTACACCTTC.

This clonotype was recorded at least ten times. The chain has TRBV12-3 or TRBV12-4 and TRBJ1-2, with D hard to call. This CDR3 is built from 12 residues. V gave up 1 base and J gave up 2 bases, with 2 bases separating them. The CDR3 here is CASSLGNYGYTF. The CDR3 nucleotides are TGTGCCAGCAGTTTAGGGAACTATGGCTACACCTTC.

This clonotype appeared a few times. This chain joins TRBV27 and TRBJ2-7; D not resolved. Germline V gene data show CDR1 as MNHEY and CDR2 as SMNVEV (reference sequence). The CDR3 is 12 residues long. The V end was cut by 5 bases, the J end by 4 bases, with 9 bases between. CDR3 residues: CASSLSPYEQYV. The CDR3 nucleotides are TGTGCCAGCAGTCTTTCTCCATACGAGCAGTACGTC.

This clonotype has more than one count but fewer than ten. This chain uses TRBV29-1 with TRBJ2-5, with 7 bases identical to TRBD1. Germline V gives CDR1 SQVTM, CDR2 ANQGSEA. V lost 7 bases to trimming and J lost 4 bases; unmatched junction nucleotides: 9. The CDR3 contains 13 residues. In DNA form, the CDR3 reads TGCAGCGCCCAGACAGGGACACTAGAGACCCAGTACTTC. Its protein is CSAQTGTLETQYF.

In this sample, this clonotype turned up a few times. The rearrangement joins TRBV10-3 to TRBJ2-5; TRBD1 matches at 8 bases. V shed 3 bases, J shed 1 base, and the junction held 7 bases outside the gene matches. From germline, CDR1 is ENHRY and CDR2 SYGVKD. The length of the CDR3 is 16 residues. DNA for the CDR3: TGTGCCATCAGTGAAGGGGGACAGGTACTCCAAGAGACCCAGTACTTC. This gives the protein CAISEGGQVLQETQYF.